This TCR beta chain was identified during a study of vaccination and CD4 T cells after COVID-19. Overall study findings and caveats: Median SARS-CoV-2-reactive clonotype numbers went up from roughly 21 to 40, but not significantly.

Cultured CD4+ T cell DNA underwent sequencing with the Oncomine TCR Beta short-read assay. Genomic DNA from cultured CD4+ T cells was extracted. TCRdb fed the PCR reads into MiXCR, producing one record per CDR3 protein. Of about 8,100 distinct CDR3 sequences in the sample, more than 30% are singletons; the top ten hold approximately 12%. After removal of 7 bases from V and 2 bases from J, the junction contained 13 bases not matched to a gene. This CDR3 has 16 residues. CDR1 and CDR2 (germline): MNHNS, SASEGT. The treatment was: approximately 10-day PBMC culture with coronavirus spike peptide pools or control peptides (ViraFEST assay). CD4+ T lymphocytes from the unexposed donor were collected before the COVID-19 pandemic (2011-2018). ViraFEST used peptide pools to expand antigen-specific T cells, then sequenced TCRs. Every well contained around 2 million PBMCs, which were grown with approximately 9.6 IU/ml IL-2 and about 9.5 ug/ml peptide pools. Each of days 3 and 7 saw half the medium replaced by fresh IL-2 medium.

Judged by abundance, this clonotype is medium-sized. Antigen specificity is unknown. This TCR derives from a human donor in good health. The specimen was CD4+ T cells from blood, cultured in vitro. This rearrangement joins TRBV6-1 to TRBJ1-2; 7 nucleotides match TRBD1. CDR3 nucleotides: TGTGCCAGCACCCTCGGGACAGTGGGGGGCAACTATGGCTACACCTTC. This codes for CASTLGTVGGNYGYTF.